This entry concerns a single T cell receptor beta chain. Measured with immunoSEQ multiplex PCR; TCRdb has only the in-frame clones, and not every one. The repertoire holds 110,000 to 150,000 clones, with approximately 87% as singletons. The CDR3 loop spans 13 amino acids. The germline V gene has CDR1 SQVTM and CDR2 ANQGSEA. Losses at the gene ends were 2 bases for V and 7 bases for J; bases not matched to a gene: 3. These data come from a study of blood T cell repertoires in COVID-19. At the level of the study: The samples span acute and convalescent COVID-19 from the United States, Italy and Spain.

Everyone who took part was about 18 to 90 years old, and they came from 24 US areas. Symptom resolution, clearance, or two negative PCRs marked the recovered donors of Cohort 3. This clonotype was obtained from a man aged 60-69 years who had recovered from COVID-19. This chain connects TRBV29-1 to TRBJ2-2, with 8 bases matching TRBD1. What was sequenced was PBMCs or T cells enriched from blood (not recorded which). The CDR3 spells CSVELQGVGELFF. CDR3 bases: TGCAGCGTTGAACTACAGGGGGTCGGGGAGCTGTTTTTT.